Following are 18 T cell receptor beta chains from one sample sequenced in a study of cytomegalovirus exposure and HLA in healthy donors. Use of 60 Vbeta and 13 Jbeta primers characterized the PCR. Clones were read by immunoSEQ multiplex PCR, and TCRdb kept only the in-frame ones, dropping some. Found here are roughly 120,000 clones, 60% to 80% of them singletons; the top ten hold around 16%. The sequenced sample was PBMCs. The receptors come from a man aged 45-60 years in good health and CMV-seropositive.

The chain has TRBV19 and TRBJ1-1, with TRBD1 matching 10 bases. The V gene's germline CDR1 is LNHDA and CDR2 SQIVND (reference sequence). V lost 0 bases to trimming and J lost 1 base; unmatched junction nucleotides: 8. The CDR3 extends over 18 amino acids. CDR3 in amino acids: CASSIDYRTGGRNTEAFF. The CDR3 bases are TGTGCCAGTAGTATAGATTATAGGACAGGGGGAAGGAACACTGAAGCTTTCTTT. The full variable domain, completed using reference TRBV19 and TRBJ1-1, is DGGITQSPKYLFRKEGQNVTLSCEQNLNHDAMYWYRQDPGQGLRLIYYSQIVNDFQKGDIAEGYSVSREKKESFPLTVTSAQKNPTAFYLCASSIDYRTGGRNTEAFFGQGTRLTVV.

The DNA for the CDR3 is TGTGCCAGCAGCTTAGGGGGACAGCCCTACGAGCAGTACTTC. It is translated as CASSLGGQPYEQYF. The V gene is TRBV7-2, the J gene TRBJ2-7, with 7 nucleotides matching TRBD1. The CDR3 runs to 14 residues. CDR1 is SGHTA and CDR2 is FQGNSA in the germline V gene. Trimming at V came to 1 base and at J to 2 bases, leaving 2 bases not matched to a gene. Full variable domain (outside the CDR3, taken from reference TRBV7-2 and TRBJ2-7): GAGVSQSPSNKVTEKGKDVELRCDPISGHTALYWYRQSLGQGLEFLIYFQGNSAPDKSGLPSDRFSAERTGGSVSTLTIQRTQQEDSAVYLCASSLGGQPYEQYFGPGTRLTVT.

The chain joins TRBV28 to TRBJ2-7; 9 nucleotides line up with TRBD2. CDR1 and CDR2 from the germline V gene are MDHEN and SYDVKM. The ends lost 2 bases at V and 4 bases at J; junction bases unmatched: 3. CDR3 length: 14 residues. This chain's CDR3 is CASSLGGLAYEQYF. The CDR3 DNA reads TGTGCCAGCAGTTTAGGGGGACTAGCTTACGAGCAGTACTTC.

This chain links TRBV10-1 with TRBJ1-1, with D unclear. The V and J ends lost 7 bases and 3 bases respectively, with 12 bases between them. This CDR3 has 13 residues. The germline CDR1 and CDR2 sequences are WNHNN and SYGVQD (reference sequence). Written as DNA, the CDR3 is TGCGCCAGCACAACAGCCATGGACACTGAAGCTTTCTTT. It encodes CASTTAMDTEAFF.

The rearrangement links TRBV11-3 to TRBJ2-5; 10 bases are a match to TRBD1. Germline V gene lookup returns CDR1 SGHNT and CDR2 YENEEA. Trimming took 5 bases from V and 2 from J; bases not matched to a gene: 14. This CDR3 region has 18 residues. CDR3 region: CASSARDRGLVTQETQYF. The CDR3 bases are TGTGCCAGCAGCGCCCGGGACAGGGGATTGGTGACGCAAGAGACCCAGTACTTC.

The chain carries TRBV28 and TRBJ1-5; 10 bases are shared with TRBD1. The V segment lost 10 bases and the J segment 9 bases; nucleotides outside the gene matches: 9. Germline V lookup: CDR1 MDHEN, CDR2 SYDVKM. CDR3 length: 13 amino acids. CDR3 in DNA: TGTGCCACCACCCGGGACAGGGGTGGGCCCCAGCATTTT. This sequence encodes CATTRDRGGPQHF. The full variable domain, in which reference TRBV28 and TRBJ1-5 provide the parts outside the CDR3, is DVKVTQSSRYLVKRTGEKVFLECVQDMDHENMFWYRQDPGLGLRLIYFSYDVKMKEKGDIPEGYSVSREKKERFSLILESASTNQTSMYLCATTRDRGGPQHFGDGTRLSIL.

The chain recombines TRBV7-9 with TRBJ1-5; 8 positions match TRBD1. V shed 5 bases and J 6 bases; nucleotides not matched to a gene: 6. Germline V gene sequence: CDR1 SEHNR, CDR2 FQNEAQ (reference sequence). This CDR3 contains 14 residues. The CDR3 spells CASSPDRGGQPQHF. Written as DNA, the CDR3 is TGTGCCAGCAGCCCAGACAGGGGTGGTCAGCCCCAGCATTTT. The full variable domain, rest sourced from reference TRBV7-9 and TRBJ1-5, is DTGVSQNPRHKITKRGQNVTFRCDPISEHNRLYWYRQTLGQGPEFLTYFQNEAQLEKSRLLSDRFSAERPKGSFSTLEIQRTEQGDSAMYLCASSPDRGGQPQHFGDGTRLSIL.

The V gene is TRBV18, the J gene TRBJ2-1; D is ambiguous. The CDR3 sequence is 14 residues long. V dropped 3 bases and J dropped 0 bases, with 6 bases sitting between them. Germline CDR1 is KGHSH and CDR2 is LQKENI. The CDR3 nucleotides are TGTGCCAGCTCACCGTACAGCTCCTACAATGAGCAGTTCTTC. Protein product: CASSPYSSYNEQFF.

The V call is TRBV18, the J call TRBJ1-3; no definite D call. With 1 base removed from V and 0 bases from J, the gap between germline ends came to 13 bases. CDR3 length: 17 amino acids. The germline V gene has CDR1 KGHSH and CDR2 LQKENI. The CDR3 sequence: CASSPLLAQTSGNTIYF. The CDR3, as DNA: TGTGCCAGCTCACCACTGCTAGCACAGACCTCTGGAAACACCATATATTTT.

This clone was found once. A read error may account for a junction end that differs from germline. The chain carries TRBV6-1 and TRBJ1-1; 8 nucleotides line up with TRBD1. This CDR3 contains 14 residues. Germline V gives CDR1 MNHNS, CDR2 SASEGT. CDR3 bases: TGTGCCAGCAGCCTACAGGGGGGGAACTCTGAAGCTTTCTTT. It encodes CASSLQGGNSEAFF.

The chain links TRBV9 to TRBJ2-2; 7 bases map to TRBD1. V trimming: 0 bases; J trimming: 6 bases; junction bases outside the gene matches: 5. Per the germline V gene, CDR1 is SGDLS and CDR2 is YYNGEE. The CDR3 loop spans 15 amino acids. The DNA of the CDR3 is TGTGCCAGCAGCGTAGGACAGGGTAGGGCCGGGGAGCTGTTTTTT. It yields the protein CASSVGQGRAGELFF. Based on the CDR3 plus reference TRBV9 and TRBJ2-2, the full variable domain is DSGVTQTPKHLITATGQRVTLRCSPRSGDLSVYWYQQSLDQGLQFLIQYYNGEERAKGNILERFSAQQFPDLHSELNLSSLELGDSALYFCASSVGQGRAGELFFGEGSRLTVL.

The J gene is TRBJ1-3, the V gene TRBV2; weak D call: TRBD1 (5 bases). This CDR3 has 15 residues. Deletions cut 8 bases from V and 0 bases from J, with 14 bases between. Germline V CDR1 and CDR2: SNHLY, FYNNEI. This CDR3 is CASAPGHNSGNTIYF. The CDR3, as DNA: TGTGCCAGCGCCCCAGGGCATAACTCTGGAAACACCATATATTTT.

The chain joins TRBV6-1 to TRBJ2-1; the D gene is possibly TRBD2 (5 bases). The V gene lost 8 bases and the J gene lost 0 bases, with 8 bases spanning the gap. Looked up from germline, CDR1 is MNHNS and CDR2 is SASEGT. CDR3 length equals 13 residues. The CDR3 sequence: CASSRASYNEQFF. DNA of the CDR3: TGTGCCAGCTCGCGGGCCTCCTACAATGAGCAGTTCTTC.

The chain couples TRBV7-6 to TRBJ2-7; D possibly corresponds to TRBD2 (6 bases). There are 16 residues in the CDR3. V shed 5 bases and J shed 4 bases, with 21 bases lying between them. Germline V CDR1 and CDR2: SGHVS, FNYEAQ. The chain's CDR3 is CASSPRRGTGVYEQYF. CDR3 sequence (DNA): TGTGCCAGCAGCCCACGGAGAGGGACGGGAGTTTACGAGCAGTACTTC.

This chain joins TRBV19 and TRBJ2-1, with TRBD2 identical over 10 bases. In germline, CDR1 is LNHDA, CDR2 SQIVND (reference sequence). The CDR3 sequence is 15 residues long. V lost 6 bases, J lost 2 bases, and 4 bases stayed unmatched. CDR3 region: CASSTGTSAYNEQFF. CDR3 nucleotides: TGTGCCAGTAGCACCGGGACTAGCGCCTACAATGAGCAGTTCTTC. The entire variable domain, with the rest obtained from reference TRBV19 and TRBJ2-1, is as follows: DGGITQSPKYLFRKEGQNVTLSCEQNLNHDAMYWYRQDPGQGLRLIYYSQIVNDFQKGDIAEGYSVSREKKESFPLTVTSAQKNPTAFYLCASSTGTSAYNEQFFGPGTRLTVL.

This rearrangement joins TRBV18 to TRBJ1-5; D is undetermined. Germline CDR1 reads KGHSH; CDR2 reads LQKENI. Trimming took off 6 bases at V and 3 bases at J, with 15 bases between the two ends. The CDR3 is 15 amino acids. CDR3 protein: CASSDLGLDNQPQHF. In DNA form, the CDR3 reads TGTGCCAGCTCGGATCTAGGACTGGACAATCAGCCCCAGCATTTT.

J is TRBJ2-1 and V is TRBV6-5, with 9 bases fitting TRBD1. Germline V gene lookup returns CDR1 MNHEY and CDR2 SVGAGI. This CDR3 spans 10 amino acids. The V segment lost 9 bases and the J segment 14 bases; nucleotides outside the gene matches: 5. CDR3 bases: TGTGCCAGTTGGGGGGACAGGGAGTTCTTC. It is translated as CASWGDREFF.

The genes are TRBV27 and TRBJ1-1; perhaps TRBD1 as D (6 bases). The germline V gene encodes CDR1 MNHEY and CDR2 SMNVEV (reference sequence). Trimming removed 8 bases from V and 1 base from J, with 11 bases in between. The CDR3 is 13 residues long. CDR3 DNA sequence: TGTGCCAGCGAAGACAGGCGGAACACTGAAGCTTTCTTT. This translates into CASEDRRNTEAFF.